Listed below are T cell receptor beta chains from one sample, sequenced in a study of T cell responses to AZD1222 COVID-19 vaccine. Only in-frame clones appear in the TCRdb table, and some are missing; sequencing was by immunoSEQ multiplex PCR. This sample carries roughly 98,000 clones, about 92% of them seen once, and the ten largest clones take roughly 13%. The source material was peripheral blood, sampled on day 0 of AZD1222 vaccination. The source of these receptors is an adult in good health. Both conserved end residues are part of each CDR3. A D gene is named only where the DNA matches it firmly. Clone size is not always given. Where it is, it says once, few, many or a class for expanded clones.

-,TRBJ1-3,TRBV12-5,once,CASAPGSGNTIYF,TGTGCTAGTGCCCCAGGGTCTGGAAACACCATATATTTT
-,TRBJ1-1,TRBV6-2/TRBV6-3,-,CASSYTRVNTEAFF,TGTGCCAGCAGTTACACCAGGGTGAACACTGAAGCTTTCTTT
TRBD2,TRBJ2-5,TRBV3-1/TRBV3-2,-,CASSRDYLRETQYF,TGTGCCAGCAGCCGGGACTACCTTAGGGAGACCCAGTACTTC
TRBD2,TRBJ2-1,TRBV28,-,CASSLSGTSGRLHEQFF,TGTGCCAGCAGTTTATCCGGGACTAGCGGGAGACTCCATGAGCAGTTCTTC
TRBD1,TRBJ1-2,TRBV6-4,-,CASRAPGQGIHGYTF,TGTGCCAGCAGGGCACCGGGACAGGGTATTCATGGCTACACCTTC
-,TRBJ1-6,TRBV7-5,-,CARSLTPGRNNSPLHF,TGTGCCAGAAGTCTCACCCCAGGACGAAATAATTCACCCCTCCACTTT
-,TRBJ1-1,TRBV27,medium-sized,CASSLYSSGNTEAFF,TGTGCCAGCAGTTTATATTCGTCAGGGAACACTGAAGCTTTCTTT
TRBD1,TRBJ2-1,TRBV24-1,-,CATSEPGTGTYNEQFF,TGTGCCACCAGTGAGCCCGGGACAGGGACTTACAATGAGCAGTTCTTC
TRBD1,TRBJ1-1,TRBV4-2,-,CASSQGPEGAAEAFF,TGTGCCAGCAGCCAAGGTCCCGAGGGGGCTGCTGAAGCTTTCTTT
-,TRBJ1-1,TRBV9,once,CASSVIPAGWNTEAFF,TGTGCCAGCAGCGTTATCCCGGCAGGTTGGAACACTGAAGCTTTCTTT
-,TRBJ2-7,TRBV5-6,-,CASSAGNEQYF,TGTGCCAGCAGCGCAGGGAACGAGCAGTACTTC
-,TRBJ1-2,TRBV29-1,-,CSVVSLGYTF,TGCAGCGTTGTGAGCCTTGGCTACACCTTC
-,TRBJ1-5,TRBV12-3/TRBV12-4,-,CASSLGSNQPQHF,TGTGCCAGCAGTTTAGGGAGCAATCAGCCCCAGCATTTT
TRBD1,TRBJ1-1,TRBV10-3,-,CAINTQGDDTEAFF,TGTGCCATCAATACACAGGGGGACGACACTGAAGCTTTCTTT
-,TRBJ2-7,TRBV3-1/TRBV3-2,-,CASSQDSPGRNEQYF,TGTGCCAGCAGCCAAGATTCCCCAGGTAGAAACGAGCAGTACTTC
-,TRBJ2-5,TRBV15,-,CATSTRDRDLRETQYF,TGTGCCACCAGCACCCGGGACCGGGACCTCCGAGAGACCCAGTACTTC
-,TRBJ1-2,TRBV10-3,-,CAISEDGPYGYTF,TGTGCCATCAGTGAGGACGGGCCCTATGGCTACACCTTC
TRBD1,TRBJ1-1,TRBV5-1,-,CASSLSGQGTEAFF,TGCGCCAGCAGCTTGTCGGGACAGGGGACTGAAGCTTTCTTT
TRBD1,TRBJ2-7,TRBV7-9,-,CASSLTGQALSYEQYF,TGTGCCAGCAGCCTCACGGGACAGGCCCTCTCCTACGAGCAGTACTTC
-,TRBJ2-1,TRBV19,once,CASSMQGPYNEQFF,TGTGCCAGTAGTATGCAGGGCCCCTACAATGAGCAGTTCTTC
TRBD1,TRBJ1-5,TRBV5-8,-,CASSPGQGVLPQHF,TGTGCCAGCAGCCCCGGACAGGGGGTTTTGCCCCAGCATTTT
-,TRBJ2-2,TRBV9,-,CASSTQTVGTGELFF,TGTGCCAGCAGCACACAGACAGTAGGGACCGGGGAGCTGTTTTTT
TRBD1,TRBJ2-1,TRBV20-1,-,CSASRHRGLYNEQFF,TGCAGTGCTAGTAGGCACAGGGGGCTTTACAATGAGCAGTTCTTC
-,TRBJ1-6,TRBV30,-,CAWSVPSGRVSPLHF,TGTGCCTGGAGTGTACCCTCAGGGAGGGTCTCACCCCTCCACTTT
-,TRBJ2-5,TRBV5-1,-,CASSLDSRLGETQYF,TGCGCCAGCAGCTTGGATAGTAGATTGGGAGAGACCCAGTACTTC
TRBD1,TRBJ1-1,TRBV10-3,-,CAISGGQGGYTEAFF,TGTGCCATCAGTGGCGGACAGGGGGGTTATACTGAAGCTTTCTTT
-,TRBJ1-2,TRBV5-1,-,CASSLGSNYGYTF,TGCGCCAGCAGCTTGGGTTCTAACTATGGCTACACCTTC
TRBD1,TRBJ2-2,TRBV9,-,CASSVGTGQGTGELFF,TGTGCCAGCAGCGTAGGGACGGGACAGGGGACCGGGGAGCTGTTTTTT
-,TRBJ2-7,TRBV4-3,-,CASSQDWGERYEQYF,TGCGCCAGCAGCCAAGATTGGGGGGAACGCTACGAGCAGTACTTC
-,TRBJ1-1,TRBV2,once,CASKTGVDTEAFF,TGTGCCAGCAAAACGGGGGTCGACACTGAAGCTTTCTTT
-,TRBJ2-5,TRBV11-1,-,CASRRQGGGAQETQYF,TGTGCCAGCAGGCGACAGGGAGGGGGGGCCCAAGAGACCCAGTACTTC
-,TRBJ1-2,TRBV4-1,-,CASSQDPADWHGYTF,TGCGCCAGCAGCCAAGATCCCGCGGATTGGCATGGCTACACCTTC
-,TRBJ2-1,TRBV3-1/TRBV3-2,-,CASSQVGLGGIYNEQFF,TGTGCCAGCAGCCAAGTGGGGCTGGGGGGAATCTACAATGAGCAGTTCTTC
-,TRBJ2-7,TRBV13,once,CASSLRGEQYF,TGTGCCAGCAGCTTACGGGGCGAGCAGTACTTC
-,TRBJ2-5,TRBV3-1/TRBV3-2,-,CASSQDSFLKTQYF,TGTGCCAGCAGCCAAGACTCGTTTTTGAAGACCCAGTACTTC
TRBD1,TRBJ1-1,TRBV27,-,CASSSDRGRNLAFF,TGTGCCAGCAGTTCGGACAGGGGGCGAAATTTAGCTTTCTTT
-,TRBJ2-3,TRBV5-5,few,CASSLGATGGTDTQYF,TGTGCCAGCAGCTTGGGGGCAACAGGAGGAACAGATACGCAGTATTTT
-,TRBJ2-3,TRBV7-9,-,CASSLELAPLSTDTQYF,TGTGCCAGCAGCTTAGAGCTAGCGCCCCTTAGCACAGATACGCAGTATTTT
-,TRBJ1-5,TRBV7-3,few,CASSLKGLDGGQPQHF,TGTGCCAGCAGCTTAAAAGGGCTCGATGGGGGACAGCCCCAGCATTTT
-,TRBJ2-1,TRBV4-2,-,CASSPRWESYNEQFF,TGTGCCAGCAGCCCTCGCTGGGAGTCCTACAATGAGCAGTTCTTC
-,TRBJ1-3,TRBV20-1,-,CSASSGNTIYF,TGCAGTGCTAGCTCTGGAAACACCATATATTTT
-,TRBJ1-2,TRBV5-1,-,CASSLGNLYGYTF,TGCGCCAGCAGCCTCGGGAATCTCTATGGCTACACCTTC
-,TRBJ1-5,TRBV4-2,-,CASSQDLGGFNQPQHF,TGTGCCAGCAGCCAAGATCTTGGAGGGTTCAATCAGCCCCAGCATTTT
TRBD1,TRBJ2-2,TRBV15,-,CATSSRQGNTGELFF,TGTGCCACCAGTAGTAGACAGGGGAACACCGGGGAGCTGTTTTTT
TRBD1,TRBJ1-2,TRBV5-1,-,CASSSKTGGAIGYTF,TGCGCCAGCAGCTCGAAAACAGGGGGCGCGATAGGCTACACCTTC
-,TRBJ1-1,TRBV6-5,once,CASSYSSSPWGEEAFF,TGTGCCAGCAGTTACTCGTCATCCCCGTGGGGTGAAGAAGCTTTCTTT
-,TRBJ1-2,TRBV30,-,CARGRNYGYTF,TGTGCCCGAGGCCGTAACTATGGCTACACCTTC
-,TRBJ2-2,TRBV27,-,CASSRNRGGTGELFF,TGTGCCAGCAGTAGGAACAGGGGGGGCACCGGGGAGCTGTTTTTT
-,TRBJ2-7,TRBV7-2,-,CASSLGTAYEQYF,TGTGCCAGCAGCTTGGGGACGGCCTACGAGCAGTACTTC
-,TRBJ2-3,TRBV28,-,CASSLTGGGSFDTQYF,TGTGCCAGCAGTCTTACTGGGGGCGGGAGTTTTGATACGCAGTATTTT
-,TRBJ1-6,TRBV24-1,-,CATARSYNSPLHF,TGTGCCACCGCACGCTCCTATAATTCACCCCTCCACTTT
TRBD2,TRBJ2-3,TRBV5-1,once,CASSPRWTSGTDTQYF,TGCGCCAGCAGCCCCCGTTGGACTAGCGGGACAGATACGCAGTATTTT
-,TRBJ2-1,TRBV7-2,-,CASSLGAYTGNEQFF,TGTGCCAGCAGCCTAGGTGCCTATACAGGGAATGAGCAGTTCTTC
TRBD1,TRBJ2-7,TRBV7-2,-,CASSSGTGPYEQYF,TGTGCCAGCAGCTCCGGGACAGGGCCGTACGAGCAGTACTTC
-,TRBJ1-6,TRBV24-1,-,CATRGAGARDSPLHF,TGTGCCACCAGGGGGGCGGGGGCTAGGGATTCACCCCTCCACTTT
TRBD1,TRBJ2-7,TRBV5-6,-,CASSLGGQGREQYF,TGTGCCAGCAGCTTGGGAGGACAGGGAAGGGAGCAGTACTTC